These 8 T cell receptor beta chains were sequenced from one sample in a study of blood T cell repertoires in COVID-19. Repertoires were generated with immunoSEQ multiplex PCR, while TCRdb's copy carries only in-frame clones and drops some. The sample carries about 380,000 clones, more than 75% recorded once. Material for sequencing was PBMCs or T cells enriched from blood (not recorded which). The receptors derive from a man aged 30 to 39 who had recovered from COVID-19.

This chain joins TRBV19 and TRBJ1-6; the D is unclear. V was cut by 7 bases and J by 9 bases, with 13 bases left in between. Germline lookup yields CDR1 LNHDA and CDR2 SQIVND (reference sequence). The CDR3 runs 13 residues. The CDR3 DNA follows: TGTGCCAGTACGTCTGATCGGGTTTCACCCCTCCACTTT. The encoded protein is CASTSDRVSPLHF.

The chain has TRBV30 and TRBJ1-1; 9 bases agree with TRBD1. Germline CDR1 reads GTSNPN; CDR2 reads SVGIG (reference sequence). CDR3 length: 17 amino acids. V gave up 0 bases and J gave up 1 base; unmatched junction bases: 9. This chain's CDR3 is CAWSVWGTGTPNTEAFF. CDR3 sequence (DNA): TGTGCCTGGAGTGTATGGGGGACAGGGACCCCGAACACTGAAGCTTTCTTT.

The rearrangement uses TRBV5-1 and TRBJ2-5; a possible D gene is TRBD2 (6 bases). V was pared by 0 bases and J by 1 base, with 13 bases between. The V gene's germline CDR1 is SGHRS and CDR2 YFSETQ. The CDR3 loop spans 16 amino acids. Here the CDR3 DNA reads TGCGCCAGCAGCTTGGCCTCCCGGGGGTCCCAAGAGACCCAGTACTTC. It encodes CASSLASRGSQETQYF. Full variable domain (outside the CDR3, taken from reference TRBV5-1 and TRBJ2-5): KAGVTQTPRYLIKTRGQQVTLSCSPISGHRSVSWYQQTPGQGLQFLFEYFSETQRNKGNFPGRFSGRQFSNSRSEMNVSTLELGDSALYLCASSLASRGSQETQYFGPGTRLLVL.

The rearrangement links TRBV27 to TRBJ1-6; 10 positions match TRBD1. The CDR3 extends over 14 amino acids. The germline V gene encodes CDR1 MNHEY and CDR2 SMNVEV (reference sequence). Trimming removed 2 bases from V and 11 bases from J; junction bases left unmatched: 3. The CDR3 nucleotides read TGTGCCAGCAGTTTAGTGGGACAGGGGACACCCCTCCACTTT. This translates into CASSLVGQGTPLHF.

The rearrangement uses TRBV11-2 and TRBJ2-1, with no clear D. The CDR3 contains 13 residues. Per the germline V gene, CDR1 is SGHAT and CDR2 is FQNNGV. Deletions cut 3 bases from V and 6 bases from J, with 9 bases between. The CDR3 nucleotides are TGTGCCAGCAGCTTCCCAACATCCAATGAGCAGTTCTTC. It encodes CASSFPTSNEQFF.

This sequence joins TRBV6-2 or TRBV6-3 and TRBJ2-3; 9 positions match TRBD2. The CDR3 has 15 amino acids. The germline CDR1 and CDR2 sequences are MNHEY and SVGEGT. J lost 0 bases, V lost 6 bases, and 4 bases had no gene match. CDR3 residues: CASSRAGGSTDTQYF. The CDR3 DNA follows: TGTGCCAGCAGCCGTGCGGGGGGGAGCACAGATACGCAGTATTTT.

The chain employs TRBV6-5 and TRBJ1-2; possibly TRBD1 for D (6 bases). The CDR3 runs 13 residues. Germline loops: CDR1 MNHEY, CDR2 SVGAGI. Trimming removed 7 bases at V and 7 bases at J, with 16 bases between. The CDR3 spells CASTAGGLSGYTF. The CDR3 nucleotides are TGTGCCAGCACCGCCGGGGGGCTGAGTGGCTACACCTTC.

The chain recombines TRBV2 with TRBJ1-1, with D possibly matching TRBD1 (6 bases). The V end lost 8 bases, the J end lost 3 bases, and 13 bases lay between the germline ends. This CDR3 has 13 amino acids. Per the germline V gene, CDR1 is SNHLY and CDR2 is FYNNEI. The CDR3 nucleotides are TGTGCCAGCTCCTACACAGGGTACACTGAAGCTTTCTTT. Amino acids: CASSYTGYTEAFF.